The rows below give T cell receptor beta chains drawn from one sample of a study of identical twins. TCRdb processed the 5' RACE reads anew with MiXCR; each CDR3 protein has one entry. The sample consists of roughly 350,000 distinct CDR3 sequences, approximately 9.1% of them appearing once. Sequencing was carried out using naive T cells sorted from blood. All receptors derive from a woman aged 50 to 65 in good health. The CDR3 runs from the conserved cysteine through the conserved F or W.

V gene: TRBV5-1
J gene: TRBJ2-1
CDR3 protein: CASSSAPSSYNEQFF

V gene: TRBV27
J gene: TRBJ2-7
CDR3 protein: CASIATSGNYEQYF

V gene: TRBV21-1
J gene: TRBJ2-7
CDR3 protein: CASSKGGTGMYEQYF

V gene: TRBV5-1
J gene: TRBJ2-1
CDR3 protein: CASSLGLAEIYNEQFF

V gene: TRBV11-2
J gene: TRBJ1-5
CDR3 protein: CASSARQGALGNQPQHF

V gene: TRBV20-1
J gene: TRBJ1-5
CDR3 protein: CSARSDSNQPQHF

V gene: TRBV3-1
J gene: TRBJ2-1
CDR3 protein: CASSHATGAGINEQFF

V gene: TRBV24-1
J gene: TRBJ1-5
CDR3 protein: CATSDLGDQHF

V gene: TRBV20-1
J gene: TRBJ2-7
CDR3 protein: CSARDRPYEQYF

V gene: TRBV12-3/TRBV12-4
J gene: TRBJ2-2
CDR3 protein: CASRPGRRVAELFF

V gene: TRBV29-1
J gene: TRBJ2-2
CDR3 protein: CSVEFGSSGVGELFF

V gene: TRBV20-1
J gene: TRBJ2-1
CDR3 protein: CSARELAGVGGEQFF

V gene: TRBV12-3/TRBV12-4
J gene: TRBJ2-1
CDR3 protein: CASSSTSLTQFF

V gene: TRBV6-5
J gene: TRBJ2-7
CDR3 protein: CASSGGRGCEQYF

V gene: TRBV18
J gene: TRBJ2-1
CDR3 protein: CASGGGGRPNEQFF

V gene: TRBV12-5
J gene: TRBJ2-1
CDR3 protein: CASGLAGGPVEQFF

V gene: TRBV20-1
J gene: TRBJ2-5
CDR3 protein: CSASSTSGLETQYF

V gene: TRBV6-2/TRBV6-3
J gene: TRBJ1-5
CDR3 protein: CASDEGRNQPQHF

V gene: TRBV12-3/TRBV12-4
J gene: TRBJ2-1
CDR3 protein: CASSQKTGVEQFF

V gene: TRBV2
J gene: TRBJ2-1
CDR3 protein: CASRGLAGPVEQFF

V gene: TRBV20-1
J gene: TRBJ2-3
CDR3 protein: CSASTSALGDTQYF

V gene: TRBV5-1
J gene: TRBJ2-5
CDR3 protein: CASRLGSRETQYF

V gene: TRBV7-6
J gene: TRBJ1-5
CDR3 protein: CASSLRGEGKGNQPQHF

V gene: TRBV12-5
J gene: TRBJ2-1
CDR3 protein: CASTAGPKSLLGVDEQFF

V gene: TRBV6-5
J gene: TRBJ2-5
CDR3 protein: CASSYRSTSAQYF

V gene: TRBV9
J gene: TRBJ1-6
CDR3 protein: CASSVEGQNSPLHF

V gene: TRBV29-1
J gene: TRBJ2-3
CDR3 protein: CSVLDGGTDTQYF

V gene: TRBV15
J gene: TRBJ1-1
CDR3 protein: CATSREVSNTEAFF

V gene: TRBV20-1
J gene: TRBJ2-4
CDR3 protein: CSAPPAVLAKNIQYF

V gene: TRBV20-1
J gene: TRBJ2-1
CDR3 protein: CSARDLRGGYNEQFF

V gene: TRBV24-1
J gene: TRBJ2-5
CDR3 protein: CATSDFGTSGREGPQETQYF

V gene: TRBV20-1
J gene: TRBJ2-1
CDR3 protein: CSASLSVMANEQFF

V gene: TRBV5-1
J gene: TRBJ2-1
CDR3 protein: CASSLEGIFAYNEQFF

V gene: TRBV15
J gene: TRBJ2-3
CDR3 protein: CATSREELTDTQYF

V gene: TRBV15
J gene: TRBJ2-5
CDR3 protein: CATSRLAGEETQYF

V gene: TRBV29-1
J gene: TRBJ1-1
CDR3 protein: CSVVSALNTEAFF

V gene: TRBV27
J gene: TRBJ1-2
CDR3 protein: CASSPRTGYYGYTF

V gene: TRBV12-3/TRBV12-4
J gene: TRBJ1-5
CDR3 protein: CASSLAGRSNQPQHF

V gene: TRBV7-9
J gene: TRBJ2-1
CDR3 protein: CASSPPIRLAGGRYNEQFF

V gene: TRBV5-1
J gene: TRBJ2-1
CDR3 protein: CASSWGLAGATNNEQFF